The clone carrying this TCR beta chain appeared many times. Its antigen is unknown. This record belongs to a study of T cells in Graves' hyperthyroidism and ophthalmopathy. Findings of the study overall: Blood held most thyroid clonotypes expanded above 0.001 frequency.

Amplification targeted TCR beta CDR3 regions from RNA transcripts. The HTBI set primed first-round TCR CDR3 RT-PCR. TCRdb itself ran the multiplex PCR reads through MiXCR, one entry per CDR3 protein. The table shows 550,000 to 800,000 distinct CDR3 sequences, with roughly 17% occurring only once. The sample consisted of blood. The sequence derives from a man aged 50 to 60 with Graves' hyperthyroidism.

The CDR3 DNA is TGCAGTGCTAGGCTACAGGGATTGAACACTGAAGCTTTCTTT. This sequence encodes CSARLQGLNTEAFF. The chain is built from TRBV20-1 and TRBJ1-1, with a weak D call TRBD1 (6 bases). V lost 3 bases and J 0 bases, leaving 11 bases between the germline ends. Germline V lookup: CDR1 DFQATT, CDR2 SNEGSKA (reference sequence). This CDR3 is built from 14 residues.